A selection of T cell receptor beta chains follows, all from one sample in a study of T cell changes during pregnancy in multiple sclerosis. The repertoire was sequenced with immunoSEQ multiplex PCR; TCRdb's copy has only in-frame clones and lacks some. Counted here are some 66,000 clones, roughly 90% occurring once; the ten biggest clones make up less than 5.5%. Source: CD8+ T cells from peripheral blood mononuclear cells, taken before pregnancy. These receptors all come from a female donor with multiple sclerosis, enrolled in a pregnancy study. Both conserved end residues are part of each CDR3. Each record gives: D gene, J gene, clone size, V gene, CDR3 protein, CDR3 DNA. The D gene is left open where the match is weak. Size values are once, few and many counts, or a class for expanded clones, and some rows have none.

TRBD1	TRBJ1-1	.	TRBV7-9	CASSPGTGWHTEAFF	TGTGCCAGCAGCCCTGGGACAGGGTGGCACACTGAAGCTTTCTTT
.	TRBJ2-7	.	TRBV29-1	CSVETNTETYEQYF	TGCAGCGTTGAAACAAACACAGAGACCTACGAGCAGTACTTC
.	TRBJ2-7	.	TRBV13	CASSLGTGPLSEQYF	TGTGCCAGCAGCTTAGGTACAGGGCCCTTAAGCGAGCAGTACTTC
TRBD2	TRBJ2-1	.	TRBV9	CASSNGLAGGYNEQFF	TGTGCCAGCAGCAACGGACTAGCGGGGGGGTACAATGAGCAGTTCTTC
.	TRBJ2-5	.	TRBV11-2	CASSLASSGGIRETQYF	TGTGCCAGCAGCTTAGCGTCGTCGGGGGGCATTCGGGAGACCCAGTACTTC
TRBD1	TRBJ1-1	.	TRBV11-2	CASSWGQMNTEAFF	TGTGCCAGCAGCTGGGGACAGATGAACACTGAAGCTTTCTTT
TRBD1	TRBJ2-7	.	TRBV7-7	CASSFGTGISYEQYF	TGTGCTAGCAGCTTCGGGACAGGGATCTCCTACGAGCAGTACTTC
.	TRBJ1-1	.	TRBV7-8	CASELGLGTEAFF	TGTGCCAGCGAGCTGGGGCTCGGGACTGAAGCTTTCTTT
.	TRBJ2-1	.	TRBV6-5	CASSYGALQFF	TGTGCCAGCAGTTACGGGGCACTGCAGTTCTTC
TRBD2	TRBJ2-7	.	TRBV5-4	CASSITAGDYEQYF	TGTGCCAGCAGCATCACGGCGGGAGACTACGAGCAGTACTTC
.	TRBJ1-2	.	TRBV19	CASSLSGDANYGYTF	TGTGCCAGTAGTCTCTCAGGGGATGCAAACTATGGCTACACCTTC
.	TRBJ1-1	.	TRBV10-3	CAISEGRGTEAFF	TGTGCCATCAGCGAGGGCCGTGGCACTGAAGCTTTCTTT
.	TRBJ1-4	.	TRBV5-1	CASSFVGAGEKLFF	TGCGCCAGCAGCTTTGTGGGGGCGGGTGAAAAACTGTTTTTT
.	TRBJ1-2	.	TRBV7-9	CASSLDRPNYGYTF	TGTGCCAGCAGCCTGGACAGACCTAACTATGGCTACACCTTC
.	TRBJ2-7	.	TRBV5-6	CASSARNYEQYF	TGTGCCAGCAGCGCCAGAAACTACGAGCAGTACTTC
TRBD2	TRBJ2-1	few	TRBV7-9	CASSTTSGVENEQFF	TGTGCCAGCAGCACGACTAGCGGGGTGGAGAATGAGCAGTTCTTC
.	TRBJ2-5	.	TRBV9	CASSAEEKGYGGPIGLQETQYF	TGTGCCAGCAGCGCGGAAGAGAAGGGGTATGGGGGCCCAATCGGGCTCCAAGAGACCCAGTACTTC
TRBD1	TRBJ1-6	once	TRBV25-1	CASSEWDSNNSPLHF	TGTGCCAGCAGTGAATGGGACAGCAATAATTCACCCCTCCACTTT
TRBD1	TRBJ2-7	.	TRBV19	CASSWGTGSSYEQYF	TGTGCCAGTAGTTGGGGGACAGGGAGCTCCTACGAGCAGTACTTC
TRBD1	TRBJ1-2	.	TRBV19	CASSYGGTGDGYTF	TGTGCCAGTAGTTACGGGGGGACAGGGGATGGCTACACCTTC
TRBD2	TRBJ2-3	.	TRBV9	CASSVALGGGDTQYF	TGTGCCAGCAGCGTAGCTTTGGGGGGGGGAGATACGCAGTATTTT
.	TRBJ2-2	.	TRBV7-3	CASSSEGGFSTGELFF	TGTGCCAGCAGCTCGGAGGGCGGATTCAGCACCGGGGAGCTGTTTTTT
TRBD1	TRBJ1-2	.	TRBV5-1	CASSLGQGQGYTF	TGCGCCAGCAGCTTGGGACAGGGTCAAGGCTACACCTTC
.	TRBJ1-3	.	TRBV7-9	CASSFHPGSSGNTIYF	TGTGCCAGCAGCTTCCATCCGGGGAGCTCTGGAAACACCATATATTTT
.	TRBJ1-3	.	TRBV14	CASSQDPGGLGNTIYF	TGTGCCAGCAGCCAAGATCCGGGGGGACTTGGAAACACCATATATTTT
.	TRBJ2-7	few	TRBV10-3	CAISAVTGSYEQYF	TGTGCCATCAGTGCGGTAACGGGTTCCTACGAGCAGTACTTC
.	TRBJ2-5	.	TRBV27	CASSDSKETQYF	TGTGCCAGCAGTGACTCGAAAGAGACCCAGTACTTC
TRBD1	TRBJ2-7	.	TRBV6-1	CASSATGDEQYF	TGTGCCAGCAGCGCGACAGGGGACGAGCAGTACTTC
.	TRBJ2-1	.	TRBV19	CASSIDDGSYNEQFF	TGTGCCAGTAGTATCGACGACGGGTCCTACAATGAGCAGTTCTTC
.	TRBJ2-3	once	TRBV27	CASSLVPSPVDTQYF	TGTGCCAGCAGTTTAGTCCCCTCCCCGGTAGATACGCAGTATTTT
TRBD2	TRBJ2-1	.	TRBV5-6	CASSSPGLAGGLEQFF	TGTGCCAGCAGTTCGCCGGGACTAGCGGGGGGGCTCGAGCAGTTCTTC
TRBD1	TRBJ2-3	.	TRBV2	CASRTTGGVPPDTQYF	TGTGCCAGCAGAACTACAGGGGGTGTTCCTCCAGATACGCAGTATTTT
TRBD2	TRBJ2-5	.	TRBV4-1	CASSQDPRTSGGEETQYF	TGCGCCAGCAGCCAAGATCCAAGGACTAGCGGGGGGGAAGAGACCCAGTACTTC
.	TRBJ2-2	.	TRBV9	CASSVRSDRKNTGELFF	TGTGCCAGCAGCGTAAGATCCGACAGGAAGAACACCGGGGAGCTGTTTTTT
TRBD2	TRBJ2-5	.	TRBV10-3	CAISGEAGSLRETQYF	TGTGCCATCAGTGGTGAAGCGGGGAGCCTCCGGGAGACCCAGTACTTC
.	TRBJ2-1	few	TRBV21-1	CASSNGVATGDYNEQFF	TGTGCCAGCAGCAACGGCGTTGCTACGGGGGATTACAATGAGCAGTTCTTC
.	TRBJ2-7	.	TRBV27	CASSFSPSTGPYEQYF	TGTGCCAGCAGTTTTTCCCCTTCGACAGGTCCCTACGAGCAGTACTTC
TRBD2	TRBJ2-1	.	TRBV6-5	CASSKLAGGDNEQFF	TGTGCCAGCAGCAAACTAGCGGGGGGCGACAATGAGCAGTTCTTC
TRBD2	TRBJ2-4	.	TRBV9	CASSVGGGQPIQYF	TGTGCCAGCAGCGTCGGCGGGGGGCAGCCCATTCAGTACTTC
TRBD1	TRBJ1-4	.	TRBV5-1	CASSLGIDRVGEKLFF	TGCGCCAGCAGCTTGGGGATCGACAGGGTTGGAGAAAAACTGTTTTTT
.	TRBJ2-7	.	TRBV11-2	CASSLGGSYEQYF	TGTGCCAGCAGCTTAGGCGGGTCCTACGAGCAGTACTTC
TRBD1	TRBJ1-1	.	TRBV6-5	CASGGQGFTEAFF	TGTGCCAGCGGAGGACAGGGATTTACTGAAGCTTTCTTT
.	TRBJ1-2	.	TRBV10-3	CAIASGPPGYTF	TGTGCCATCGCGAGCGGGCCCCCTGGCTACACCTTC
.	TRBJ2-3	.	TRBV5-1	CASSLYETSTDTQYF	TGCGCCAGCAGCCTCTATGAAACTAGCACAGATACGCAGTATTTT
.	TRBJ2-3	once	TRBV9	CASSVGSGEGQYF	TGTGCCAGCAGCGTAGGCAGCGGCGAGGGACAGTATTTT
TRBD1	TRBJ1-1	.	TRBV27	CASSWVTINPGQANTEAFF	TGTGCCAGCAGCTGGGTGACAATCAACCCGGGACAGGCGAACACTGAAGCTTTCTTT
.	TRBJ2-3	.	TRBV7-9	CASSLAGRGVQGGTDTQYF	TGTGCCAGCAGCTTAGCAGGTCGTGGGGTACAGGGTGGGACAGATACGCAGTATTTT
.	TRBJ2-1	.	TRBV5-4	CASSLGDISNEQFF	TGTGCCAGCAGCTTGGGGGACATAAGTAATGAGCAGTTCTTC